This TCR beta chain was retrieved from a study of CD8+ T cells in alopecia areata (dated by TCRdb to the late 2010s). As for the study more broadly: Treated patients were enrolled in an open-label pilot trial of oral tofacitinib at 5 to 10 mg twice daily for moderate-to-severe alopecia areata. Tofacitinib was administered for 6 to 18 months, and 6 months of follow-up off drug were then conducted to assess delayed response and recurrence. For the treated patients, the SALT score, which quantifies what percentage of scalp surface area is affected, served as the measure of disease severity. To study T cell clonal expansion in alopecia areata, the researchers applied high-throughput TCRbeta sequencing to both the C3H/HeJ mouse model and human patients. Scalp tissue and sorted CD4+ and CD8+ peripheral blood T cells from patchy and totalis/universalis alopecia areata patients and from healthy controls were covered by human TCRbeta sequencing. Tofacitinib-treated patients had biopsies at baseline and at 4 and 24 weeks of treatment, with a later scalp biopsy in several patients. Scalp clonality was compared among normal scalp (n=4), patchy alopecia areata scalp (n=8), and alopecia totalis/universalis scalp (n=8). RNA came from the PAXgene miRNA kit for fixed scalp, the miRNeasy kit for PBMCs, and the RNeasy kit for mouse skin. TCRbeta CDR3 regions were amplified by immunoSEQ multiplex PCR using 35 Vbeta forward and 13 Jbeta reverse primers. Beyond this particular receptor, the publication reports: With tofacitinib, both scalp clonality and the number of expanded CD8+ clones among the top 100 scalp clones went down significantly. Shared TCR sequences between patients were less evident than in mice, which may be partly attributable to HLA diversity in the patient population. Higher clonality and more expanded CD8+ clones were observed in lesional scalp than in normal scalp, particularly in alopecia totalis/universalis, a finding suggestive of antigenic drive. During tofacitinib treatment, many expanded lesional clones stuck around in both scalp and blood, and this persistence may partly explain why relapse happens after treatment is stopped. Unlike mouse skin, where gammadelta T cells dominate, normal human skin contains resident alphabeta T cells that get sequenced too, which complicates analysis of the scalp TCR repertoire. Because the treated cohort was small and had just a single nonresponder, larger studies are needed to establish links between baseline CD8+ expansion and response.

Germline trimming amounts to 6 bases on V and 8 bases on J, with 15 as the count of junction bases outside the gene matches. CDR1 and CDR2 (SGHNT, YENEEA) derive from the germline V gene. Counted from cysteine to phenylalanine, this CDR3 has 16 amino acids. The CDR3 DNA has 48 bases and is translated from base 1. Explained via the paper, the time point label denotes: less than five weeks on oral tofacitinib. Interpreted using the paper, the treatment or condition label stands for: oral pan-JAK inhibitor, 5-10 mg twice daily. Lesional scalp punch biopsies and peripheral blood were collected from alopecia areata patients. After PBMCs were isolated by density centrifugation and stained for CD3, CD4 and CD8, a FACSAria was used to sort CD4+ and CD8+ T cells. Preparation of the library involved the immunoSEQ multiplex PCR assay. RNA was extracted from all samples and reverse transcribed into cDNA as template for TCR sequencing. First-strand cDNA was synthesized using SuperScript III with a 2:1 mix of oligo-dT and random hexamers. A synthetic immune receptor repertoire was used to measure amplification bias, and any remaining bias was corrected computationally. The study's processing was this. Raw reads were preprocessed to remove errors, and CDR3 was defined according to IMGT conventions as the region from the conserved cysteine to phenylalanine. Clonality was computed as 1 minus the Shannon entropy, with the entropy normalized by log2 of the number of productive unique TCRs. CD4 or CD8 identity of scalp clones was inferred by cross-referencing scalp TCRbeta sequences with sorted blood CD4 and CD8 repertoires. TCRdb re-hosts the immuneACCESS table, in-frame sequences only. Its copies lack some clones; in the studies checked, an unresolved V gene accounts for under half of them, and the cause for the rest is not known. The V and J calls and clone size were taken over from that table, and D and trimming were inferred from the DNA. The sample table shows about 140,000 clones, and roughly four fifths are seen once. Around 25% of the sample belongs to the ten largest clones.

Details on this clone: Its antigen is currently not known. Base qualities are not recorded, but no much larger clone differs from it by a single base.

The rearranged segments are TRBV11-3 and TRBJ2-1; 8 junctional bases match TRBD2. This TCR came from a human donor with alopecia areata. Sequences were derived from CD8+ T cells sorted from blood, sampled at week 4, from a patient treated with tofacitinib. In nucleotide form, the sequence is TGTGCCAGCAGGGGAACGTGGCGGGGGGTTATGGATGAGCAGTTCTTC. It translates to CASRGTWRGVMDEQFF.